A selection of T cell receptor beta chains follows, all from one sample in a study of T cell responses to AZD1222 COVID-19 vaccine. The repertoire was sequenced with immunoSEQ multiplex PCR; TCRdb's copy has only in-frame clones and lacks some. The table has some 190,000 clones, approximately 93% seen once. The input for sequencing was peripheral blood, taken 28 days after the second AZD1222 dose. These receptors were obtained from an adult who received the AZD1222 COVID-19 vaccine. Each CDR3 is given with its conserved first and last residue. A D gene is named only where the DNA matches it firmly. Clone size is given for some rows only: seen once, a few or many times, or a class if the clone is expanded.

clone_size: few; d_call: TRBD2; v_call: TRBV7-3; j_call: TRBJ2-1; cdr3_nt: TGTGCCAGCAGCCCGGGACTAGCGGGACGAGAGCAGTTCTTC; cdr3_aa: CASSPGLAGREQFF
clone_size: NA; d_call: NA; v_call: TRBV3-1/TRBV3-2; j_call: TRBJ1-1; cdr3_nt: TGTGCCAGCAGCCGTTCTAACACTGAAGCTTTCTTT; cdr3_aa: CASSRSNTEAFF
clone_size: NA; d_call: NA; v_call: TRBV25-1; j_call: TRBJ2-3; cdr3_nt: TGTGCCAGCAGTGCTTACCTGGGGGCCACAGATACGCAGTATTTT; cdr3_aa: CASSAYLGATDTQYF
clone_size: NA; d_call: TRBD1; v_call: TRBV18; j_call: TRBJ1-2; cdr3_nt: TGTGCCAGCTCACCAGCTCCGGGACAGGGGGCGAGTATCGGCTACACCTTC; cdr3_aa: CASSPAPGQGASIGYTF
clone_size: NA; d_call: TRBD1; v_call: TRBV12-5; j_call: TRBJ2-5; cdr3_nt: TGTGCTAGTGGCCGGGACAGAAAAGAGACCCAGTACTTC; cdr3_aa: CASGRDRKETQYF
clone_size: NA; d_call: TRBD2; v_call: TRBV7-9; j_call: TRBJ2-2; cdr3_nt: TGTGCCAGCAGACGAGGACTAGCGGCGAACACCGGGGAGCTGTTTTTT; cdr3_aa: CASRRGLAANTGELFF
clone_size: NA; d_call: TRBD2; v_call: TRBV5-4; j_call: TRBJ2-1; cdr3_nt: TGTGCCAGCAGCTCGACTAGCGGGGGAGGCAATGAGCAGTTCTTC; cdr3_aa: CASSSTSGGGNEQFF
clone_size: NA; d_call: TRBD1; v_call: TRBV27; j_call: TRBJ2-5; cdr3_nt: TGTGCCAGCAGTTTCTCCGGGACAGGGGGCGCTGGGGAGACCCAGTACTTC; cdr3_aa: CASSFSGTGGAGETQYF
clone_size: NA; d_call: NA; v_call: TRBV12-3/TRBV12-4; j_call: TRBJ1-1; cdr3_nt: TGTGCCAGCAGTTTTGGGGGGCGAGCTTTCTTT; cdr3_aa: CASSFGGRAFF
clone_size: NA; d_call: TRBD1; v_call: TRBV4-1; j_call: TRBJ1-5; cdr3_nt: TGCGCCAGCAGCCAAGGACAGGGAGTCAATCAGCCCCAGCATTTT; cdr3_aa: CASSQGQGVNQPQHF
clone_size: NA; d_call: NA; v_call: TRBV23-1; j_call: TRBJ2-7; cdr3_nt: TGCGCCAGCAGTCAATCGAAATGGGTATACGAGCAGTACTTC; cdr3_aa: CASSQSKWVYEQYF
clone_size: NA; d_call: TRBD2; v_call: TRBV9; j_call: TRBJ2-7; cdr3_nt: TGTGCCAGCAGCTCTCGGGGGGGCCGGGACGAGCAGTACTTC; cdr3_aa: CASSSRGGRDEQYF
clone_size: NA; d_call: NA; v_call: TRBV7-9; j_call: TRBJ1-1; cdr3_nt: TGTGCCAGCAGCTTACAGGGTAACACTGAAGCTTTCTTT; cdr3_aa: CASSLQGNTEAFF
clone_size: NA; d_call: TRBD1; v_call: TRBV7-9; j_call: TRBJ1-1; cdr3_nt: TGTGCCAGCAGCTTTAAAGGGGGCAACACTGAAGCTTTCTTT; cdr3_aa: CASSFKGGNTEAFF
clone_size: NA; d_call: TRBD1; v_call: TRBV5-1; j_call: TRBJ2-2; cdr3_nt: TGCGCCAGCAGCTTGGGGGACAGTATCACCGGGGAGCTGTTTTTT; cdr3_aa: CASSLGDSITGELFF
clone_size: NA; d_call: TRBD1; v_call: TRBV24-1; j_call: TRBJ1-6; cdr3_nt: TGTGCCACCAGTGATTCCCCAGGGGGAGGGGGTAATTCACCCCTCCACTTT; cdr3_aa: CATSDSPGGGGNSPLHF
clone_size: NA; d_call: TRBD2; v_call: TRBV18; j_call: TRBJ2-1; cdr3_nt: TGTGCCAGCTCACCACGGACTAGGGTTCCTTTCTACAATGAGCAGTTCTTC; cdr3_aa: CASSPRTRVPFYNEQFF
clone_size: NA; d_call: NA; v_call: TRBV5-1; j_call: TRBJ2-5; cdr3_nt: TGCGCCAGCAGCTTCGGGGGAGGATGGCAAGAGACCCAGTACTTC; cdr3_aa: CASSFGGGWQETQYF
clone_size: NA; d_call: NA; v_call: TRBV19; j_call: TRBJ1-5; cdr3_nt: TGTGCCAGTAGTACCCGGAGGGGCCAGCCCCAGCATTTT; cdr3_aa: CASSTRRGQPQHF
clone_size: NA; d_call: NA; v_call: TRBV10-1; j_call: TRBJ1-2; cdr3_nt: TGCGCCAGCAGTCCGGGAGGTAGCTATGGCTACACCTTC; cdr3_aa: CASSPGGSYGYTF
clone_size: NA; d_call: NA; v_call: TRBV10-3; j_call: TRBJ2-7; cdr3_nt: TGTGCCACAAGGACTGACCGGTCCTACGAGCAGTACTTC; cdr3_aa: CATRTDRSYEQYF
clone_size: NA; d_call: NA; v_call: TRBV6-5; j_call: TRBJ1-6; cdr3_nt: TGTGCCAGCAGTCTCGGGGGCCCCTATAATTCACCCCTCCACTTT; cdr3_aa: CASSLGGPYNSPLHF
clone_size: NA; d_call: NA; v_call: TRBV5-4; j_call: TRBJ1-5; cdr3_nt: TGTGCCAGCAGCTTTAGGGTCGGGTATGGAGGGGTCAGGGGGCCCCAGCATTTT; cdr3_aa: CASSFRVGYGGVRGPQHF
clone_size: NA; d_call: NA; v_call: TRBV7-9; j_call: TRBJ2-2; cdr3_nt: TGTGCCAGCAACCACAGGGAGGGGAACACCGGGGAGCTGTTTTTT; cdr3_aa: CASNHREGNTGELFF
clone_size: few; d_call: NA; v_call: TRBV19; j_call: TRBJ1-1; cdr3_nt: TGTGCCAGTAGTATATTTGGGGGTACTACTGAAGCTTTCTTT; cdr3_aa: CASSIFGGTTEAFF
clone_size: NA; d_call: TRBD1; v_call: TRBV6-1; j_call: TRBJ2-3; cdr3_nt: TGTGCCAGCAGTGAAAACCGGGACAGGAGCACAGATACGCAGTATTTT; cdr3_aa: CASSENRDRSTDTQYF
clone_size: once; d_call: TRBD1; v_call: TRBV19; j_call: TRBJ2-7; cdr3_nt: TGTGCCAGTAGTCCCGGGACAGGGAGCCCCCTACGGGGCGAGCAGTACTTC; cdr3_aa: CASSPGTGSPLRGEQYF
clone_size: NA; d_call: TRBD1; v_call: TRBV27; j_call: TRBJ1-6; cdr3_nt: TGTGCCAGCAGTAGGACAGGGAGGAATTCACCCCTCCACTTT; cdr3_aa: CASSRTGRNSPLHF
clone_size: NA; d_call: NA; v_call: TRBV30; j_call: TRBJ1-6; cdr3_nt: TGTGCCTGGAGGATCGGGACGGTGGATAATTCACCCCTCCACTTT; cdr3_aa: CAWRIGTVDNSPLHF
clone_size: once; d_call: NA; v_call: TRBV5-1; j_call: TRBJ1-5; cdr3_nt: TGCGCCAGCAGCCCGACAGGATTAAGCAATCAGCCCCAGCATTTT; cdr3_aa: CASSPTGLSNQPQHF
clone_size: NA; d_call: TRBD2; v_call: TRBV5-1; j_call: TRBJ2-1; cdr3_nt: TGCGCCAGCAGATTAGGCGGGAGCTCCTACAATGAGCAGTTCTTC; cdr3_aa: CASRLGGSSYNEQFF
clone_size: NA; d_call: TRBD2; v_call: TRBV5-1; j_call: TRBJ2-7; cdr3_nt: TGCGCCAGCAGCTCCCAGCGACTAGCGGGGGGGAGGTACGAGCAGTACTTC; cdr3_aa: CASSSQRLAGGRYEQYF
clone_size: NA; d_call: NA; v_call: TRBV15; j_call: TRBJ2-3; cdr3_nt: TGTGCCACCAGCAGAGGTCCGGGACCTAACTCGGATACGCAGTATTTT; cdr3_aa: CATSRGPGPNSDTQYF
clone_size: NA; d_call: TRBD2; v_call: TRBV4-1; j_call: TRBJ2-2; cdr3_nt: TGCGCCAGCAGCCAAGAGATAGCGGGGGGGCTGATCGGGGAGCTGTTTTTT; cdr3_aa: CASSQEIAGGLIGELFF
clone_size: few; d_call: NA; v_call: TRBV2; j_call: TRBJ1-4; cdr3_nt: TGTGCCAGCAGAACAGGGTCTGGAAAACTGTTTTTT; cdr3_aa: CASRTGSGKLFF
clone_size: NA; d_call: NA; v_call: TRBV28; j_call: TRBJ1-5; cdr3_nt: TGTGCCAGCAGTTTACCCAAGGACAGCAATCAGCCCCAGCATTTT; cdr3_aa: CASSLPKDSNQPQHF
clone_size: NA; d_call: NA; v_call: TRBV27; j_call: TRBJ1-6; cdr3_nt: TGTGCCAGCAGTGGATACATGGCAGAAGGTTCACCCCTCCACTTT; cdr3_aa: CASSGYMAEGSPLHF
clone_size: NA; d_call: NA; v_call: TRBV12-3/TRBV12-4; j_call: TRBJ1-5; cdr3_nt: TGTGCCAGCAGTACGGGCAATCAGCCCCAGCATTTT; cdr3_aa: CASSTGNQPQHF
clone_size: NA; d_call: TRBD1; v_call: TRBV29-1; j_call: TRBJ2-1; cdr3_nt: TGCAGCGTGCTGGGACAGAGATACAATGAGCAGTTCTTC; cdr3_aa: CSVLGQRYNEQFF
clone_size: NA; d_call: TRBD2; v_call: TRBV7-2; j_call: TRBJ2-7; cdr3_nt: TGTGCCAGCAGCCCTGGACTAGCGGGGGCCTTAATCTCCTACGAGCAGTACTTC; cdr3_aa: CASSPGLAGALISYEQYF
clone_size: NA; d_call: NA; v_call: TRBV7-9; j_call: TRBJ2-3; cdr3_nt: TGTGCCAGCAACCGAGATACAGATACGCAGTATTTT; cdr3_aa: CASNRDTDTQYF
clone_size: NA; d_call: NA; v_call: TRBV3-1/TRBV3-2; j_call: TRBJ2-5; cdr3_nt: TGTGCCAGCAGCCCTCGAGGCGCCAGGGGCCGGGAGACCCAGTACTTC; cdr3_aa: CASSPRGARGRETQYF
clone_size: NA; d_call: TRBD1; v_call: TRBV18; j_call: TRBJ1-5; cdr3_nt: TGTGCCAGCTCACTTGGACAGGGCAATCAGCCCCAGCATTTT; cdr3_aa: CASSLGQGNQPQHF
clone_size: once; d_call: NA; v_call: TRBV6-2/TRBV6-3; j_call: TRBJ2-2; cdr3_nt: TGTGCCAGCAGTTATGGGGGCGACACCGGGGAGCTGTTTTTT; cdr3_aa: CASSYGGDTGELFF
clone_size: NA; d_call: NA; v_call: TRBV21-1; j_call: TRBJ1-1; cdr3_nt: TGTGCCAGCAGCAGGAGACAGGGACTTTGGGCTGAAGCTTTCTTT; cdr3_aa: CASSRRQGLWAEAFF
clone_size: NA; d_call: NA; v_call: TRBV10-3; j_call: TRBJ2-5; cdr3_nt: TGTGCCATCAGCCCCGGGGGGCCCCTTAGGGAGACCCAGTACTTC; cdr3_aa: CAISPGGPLRETQYF
clone_size: NA; d_call: TRBD2; v_call: TRBV5-6; j_call: TRBJ2-7; cdr3_nt: TGTGCCAGCAGCTTGGGGCTAGCGGATTACGAGCAGTACTTC; cdr3_aa: CASSLGLADYEQYF
clone_size: NA; d_call: NA; v_call: TRBV3-1/TRBV3-2; j_call: TRBJ1-1; cdr3_nt: TGTGCCAGCAGCCAACGTTCCGGCCGGGGCACTGAAGCTTTCTTT; cdr3_aa: CASSQRSGRGTEAFF
clone_size: NA; d_call: TRBD2; v_call: TRBV7-6; j_call: TRBJ2-2; cdr3_nt: TGTGCCAGCAGCTCAACTAGCGGGATAAACACCGGGGAGCTGTTTTTT; cdr3_aa: CASSSTSGINTGELFF
clone_size: few; d_call: TRBD1; v_call: TRBV5-1; j_call: TRBJ1-5; cdr3_nt: TGCGCCAGCAGCGTCGTGGGACAGGGGAAGGTCTATAGCAATCAGCCCCAGCATTTT; cdr3_aa: CASSVVGQGKVYSNQPQHF
clone_size: NA; d_call: NA; v_call: TRBV6-1; j_call: TRBJ2-3; cdr3_nt: TGTGCCAGCAGTGATGACAGAGTTAGCACAGATACGCAGTATTTT; cdr3_aa: CASSDDRVSTDTQYF
clone_size: NA; d_call: TRBD2; v_call: TRBV27; j_call: TRBJ2-3; cdr3_nt: TGTGCCAGCAGAAAGGCGGGGGGGCGAACAGATACGCAGTATTTT; cdr3_aa: CASRKAGGRTDTQYF
clone_size: NA; d_call: NA; v_call: TRBV7-9; j_call: TRBJ1-2; cdr3_nt: TGTGCCAGCAGGCAGGGCGGCGCCGTGTATGGCTACACCTTC; cdr3_aa: CASRQGGAVYGYTF
clone_size: few; d_call: TRBD1; v_call: TRBV2; j_call: TRBJ1-6; cdr3_nt: TGTGCCAGCAGTAGACAGGGCTTAAGGGAACCCCTCCACTTT; cdr3_aa: CASSRQGLREPLHF
clone_size: NA; d_call: NA; v_call: TRBV5-6; j_call: TRBJ1-3; cdr3_nt: TGTGCCAGCAGCACGAGAGGGGCTGGAAACACCATATATTTT; cdr3_aa: CASSTRGAGNTIYF
clone_size: NA; d_call: NA; v_call: TRBV5-1; j_call: TRBJ1-2; cdr3_nt: TGCGCCAGCAGCTTGGAACAGGGCCTGGGGGGCTACACCTTC; cdr3_aa: CASSLEQGLGGYTF
clone_size: NA; d_call: NA; v_call: TRBV5-1; j_call: TRBJ2-5; cdr3_nt: TGCGCCAGCAGCTTGGCGACTTCTCAAGAGACCCAGTACTTC; cdr3_aa: CASSLATSQETQYF
clone_size: many; d_call: NA; v_call: TRBV12-5; j_call: TRBJ2-1; cdr3_nt: TGTGCTAGTGACCCGGGATCCTACAATGAGCAGTTCTTC; cdr3_aa: CASDPGSYNEQFF
clone_size: NA; d_call: NA; v_call: TRBV6-5; j_call: TRBJ1-4; cdr3_nt: TGTGCCAGCAGTTACTTGGACACCTATGAAAAACTGTTTTTT; cdr3_aa: CASSYLDTYEKLFF
clone_size: NA; d_call: NA; v_call: TRBV19; j_call: TRBJ2-1; cdr3_nt: TGTGCCAGTAGTACCTTCGGTGAGCAGTTCTTC; cdr3_aa: CASSTFGEQFF